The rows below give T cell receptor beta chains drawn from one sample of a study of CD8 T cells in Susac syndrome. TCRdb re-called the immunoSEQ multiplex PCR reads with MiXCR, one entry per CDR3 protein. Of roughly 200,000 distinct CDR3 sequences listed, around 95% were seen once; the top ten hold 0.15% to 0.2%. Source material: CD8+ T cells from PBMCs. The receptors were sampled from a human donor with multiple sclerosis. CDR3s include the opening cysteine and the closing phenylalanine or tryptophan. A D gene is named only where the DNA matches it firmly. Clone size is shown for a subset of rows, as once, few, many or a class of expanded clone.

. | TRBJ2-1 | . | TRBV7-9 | TGTGCCAGCAGCTTACCCATAAACAATGAGCAGTTCTTC | CASSLPINNEQFF
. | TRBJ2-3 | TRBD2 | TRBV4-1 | TGCGCCAGCAGCCAAGTGGGAGGGGGCACAGATACGCAGTATTTT | CASSQVGGGTDTQYF
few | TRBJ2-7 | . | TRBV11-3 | TGTGCCAGCAGCCCCGGAGGCTACGAGCAGTACTTC | CASSPGGYEQYF
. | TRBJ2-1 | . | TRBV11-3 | TGTGCCAGCAGCTTAGGGGAGACGATCGAGCAGTTCTTC | CASSLGETIEQFF
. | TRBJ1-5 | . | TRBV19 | TGTGCCAGTAGTTGGGGCAGGGTGAGCAATCAGCCCCAGCATTTT | CASSWGRVSNQPQHF
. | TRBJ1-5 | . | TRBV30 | TGTGCCTGGAGTGTGTGCAGTTGCAATCAGCCCCAGCATTTT | CAWSVCSCNQPQHF
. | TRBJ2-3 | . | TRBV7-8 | TGTGCCAGCAGCTTGGCCGTGGAGACGCAGTATTTT | CASSLAVETQYF
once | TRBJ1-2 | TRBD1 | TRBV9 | TGTGCCAGTTGGGACAGGGGATATGGCTACACCTTC | CASWDRGYGYTF
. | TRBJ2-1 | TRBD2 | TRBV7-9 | TGTGCCAGCAGCCCGCTAGCGGGAGCACGGAATGAGCAGTTCTTC | CASSPLAGARNEQFF
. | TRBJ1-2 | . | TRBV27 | TGTGCCAGCAGTTTCCGGGGGGCCAAATATGGCTACACCTTC | CASSFRGAKYGYTF
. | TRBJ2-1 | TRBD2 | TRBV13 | TGTGCCAGCAGCACTACAGGGATAACGGGAGGGGTGAATGAGCAGTTCTTC | CASSTTGITGGVNEQFF
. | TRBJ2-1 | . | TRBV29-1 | TGCGGGTTAAGAGGGAATGAGCAGTTCTTC | CGLRGNEQFF
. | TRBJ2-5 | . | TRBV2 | TGTGCCAGCCACCGGGTCGAAGAGACCCAGTACTTC | CASHRVEETQYF
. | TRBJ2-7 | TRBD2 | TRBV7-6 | TGTGCCAGCAGCTTACGTACTAGCGACTCCTACGAGCAGTACTTC | CASSLRTSDSYEQYF
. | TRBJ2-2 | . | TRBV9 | TGTGCCAGCAGCGTATCCCCCCAGGGAACGAACACCGGGGAGCTGTTTTTT | CASSVSPQGTNTGELFF
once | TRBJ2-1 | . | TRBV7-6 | TGTGCCAGCAGCTTATCGGGACTCAGGGTGCAGTTCTTC | CASSLSGLRVQFF
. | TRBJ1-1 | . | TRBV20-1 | TGCAGTGCTAGAGATTTCCGGGCGGAAGCTTTCTTT | CSARDFRAEAFF
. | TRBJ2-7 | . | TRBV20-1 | TGCAGTGCTAGATCTTCGTTTATCTACGAGCAGTACTTC | CSARSSFIYEQYF
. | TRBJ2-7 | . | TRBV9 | TGTGCCAGCAGCGCAGGGCATTCCTACGAGCAGTACTTC | CASSAGHSYEQYF
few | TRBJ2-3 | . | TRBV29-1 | TGCAGCGGCGGGACTCCCTCCGATACGCAGTATTTT | CSGGTPSDTQYF
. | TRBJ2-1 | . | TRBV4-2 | TGTGCCAGCAGCCAGTCGAGGGACTACAATGAGCAGTTCTTC | CASSQSRDYNEQFF
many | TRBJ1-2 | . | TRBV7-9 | TGTGCCAGCAGCTTGACATCGCACTATGGCTACACCTTC | CASSLTSHYGYTF
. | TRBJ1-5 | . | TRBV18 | TGTGCCAGCTCACTAGGACAGTGGGATAGCAATCAGCCCCAGCATTTT | CASSLGQWDSNQPQHF
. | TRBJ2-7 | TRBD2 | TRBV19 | TGTGCCAGTAGTATAGGCGTCGGGACTAGCTACGAGCAGTACTTC | CASSIGVGTSYEQYF
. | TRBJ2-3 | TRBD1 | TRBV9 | TGTGCCAGCAGCGAGGAGGGGACAGGGGCAGATACGCAGTATTTT | CASSEEGTGADTQYF
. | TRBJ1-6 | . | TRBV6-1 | TGTGCCAGCAGCCCCTCCGCCGGGAGTGTGAATTCACCCCTCCACTTT | CASSPSAGSVNSPLHF
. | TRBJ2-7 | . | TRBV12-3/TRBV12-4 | TGTGCCAGCAGTTTAGCCCGGGGGTATGGTTCCTACGAGCAGTACTTC | CASSLARGYGSYEQYF
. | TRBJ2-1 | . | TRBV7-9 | TGTGCCAGCAGCAAAGGCGGGACTTTCAATGAGCAGTTCTTC | CASSKGGTFNEQFF
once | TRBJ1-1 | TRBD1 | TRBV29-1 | TGCAGCGGACGACCGGGACAGGGGATTGGGAACACTGAAGCTTTCTTT | CSGRPGQGIGNTEAFF
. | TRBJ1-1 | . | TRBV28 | TGTGCCAGCAGTTTTTCCGGGGAGGGTATTGAAGCTTTCTTT | CASSFSGEGIEAFF
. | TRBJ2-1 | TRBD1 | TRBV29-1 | TGCAGCGCAGGGACAGGGGCCCAAGGGCAGTTCTTC | CSAGTGAQGQFF
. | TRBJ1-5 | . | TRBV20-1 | TGCAGTGCTAGACCCCTCAGCGATCAGCCCCAGCATTTT | CSARPLSDQPQHF
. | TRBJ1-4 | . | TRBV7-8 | TGTGCCAGCAGCTCAGAACAGGGTTGGGAAAAACTGTTTTTT | CASSSEQGWEKLFF
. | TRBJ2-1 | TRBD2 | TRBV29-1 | TGCAGCGTTCGGCGGGAGGGCCGCTACAATGAGCAGTTCTTC | CSVRREGRYNEQFF
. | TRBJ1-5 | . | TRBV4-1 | TGCGCCAGCAGCCAAGATATAGGGGAAGGGCAGCCCCAGCATTTT | CASSQDIGEGQPQHF
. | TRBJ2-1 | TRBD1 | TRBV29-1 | TGCAGCGTTCCGGGACAGACGAGCAATGAGCAGTTCTTC | CSVPGQTSNEQFF
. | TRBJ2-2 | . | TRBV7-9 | TGTGCCAGCAGCTTCTCTGAGGCCAACGAGCTGTTTTTT | CASSFSEANELFF
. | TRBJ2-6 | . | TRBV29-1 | TGCAGCGTCCCAGGCTCTGGGGCCAACGTCCTGACTTTC | CSVPGSGANVLTF
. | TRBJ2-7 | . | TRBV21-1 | TGTGCCAGCAGCGGGCAGGGCCTCTACTACGAGCAGTACTTC | CASSGQGLYYEQYF
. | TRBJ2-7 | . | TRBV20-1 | TGCAGTGCTAGAGATGCGCGGGCCTCCTACGAGCAGTACTTC | CSARDARASYEQYF
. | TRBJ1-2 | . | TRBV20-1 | TGCAGTGCTAGAGAATTTCCAGGCTACACCTTC | CSAREFPGYTF
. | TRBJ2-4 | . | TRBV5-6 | TGTGCCAGCAGCTTGGTTTCAGTAAACATTCAGTACTTC | CASSLVSVNIQYF
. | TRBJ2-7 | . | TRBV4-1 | TGCGCCAGCGCTCAGGGCGCGGGACAACGGGAGCAGTACTTC | CASAQGAGQREQYF
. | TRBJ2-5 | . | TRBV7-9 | TGTGCCAGCAGCGCAGAGCTTGGAAACCAAGAGACCCAGTACTTC | CASSAELGNQETQYF
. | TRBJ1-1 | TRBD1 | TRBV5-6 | TGTGCCACGAGGGGGCAGTTCACTGAAGCTTTCTTT | CATRGQFTEAFF